One sample yielded the 8 T cell receptor beta chains listed below, sequenced in a study of CD8+ T cells in alopecia areata. It was cDNA, reverse transcribed from extracted RNA, that served as the sequencing template. TCRdb's table, derived via immunoSEQ multiplex PCR, lists solely in-frame clones and lacks some. In the table there are fewer than 250,000 clones, 40% to 45% of which are singletons. Treatment: oral pan-JAK inhibitor, 5-10 mg twice daily. This sample comprised CD4+ T cells sorted from blood, obtained at roughly week 38, from a patient treated with tofacitinib. These receptors all come from a human donor with alopecia areata.

This clone showed up just a few times. The V and J genes are TRBV7-9 and TRBJ2-5; TRBD1 is a possible D gene (6 bases). The CDR3 covers 15 residues. Germline CDR1 SEHNR, CDR2 FQNEAQ (reference sequence). V dropped 1 base and J dropped 5 bases, with 14 bases sitting between them. The CDR3 coding sequence is TGTGCCAGCAGCTTAGTGATGGGGGCCGGTGAGACCCAGTACTTC. Protein sequence: CASSLVMGAGETQYF.

This clone turned up a few times. The V and J genes are TRBV6-1 and TRBJ2-4; D remains ambiguous. The germline gives CDR1 MNHNS, CDR2 SASEGT. The CDR3 has 12 amino acids. The V end was cut by 0 bases, the J end by 8 bases, with 5 bases between. In nucleotides, the CDR3 is TGTGCCAGCAGTGAAGCGCCGTACATTCAGTACTTC. Protein product: CASSEAPYIQYF.

The sample holds many counts of this clone. The J gene is TRBJ2-5, the V gene TRBV5-1; D perhaps matches TRBD2 (5 bases). Germline values: CDR1 SGHRS, CDR2 YFSETQ. The CDR3 is 14 residues long. The V end was cut by 4 bases, the J end by 4 bases, with 14 bases between. CDR3 nucleotide sequence: TGCGCCAGCAGCCGCGGGTCCGCCGGAGAGACCCAGTACTTC. It encodes CASSRGSAGETQYF.

CDR3 amino acids: CAWSAGTVEAFF. DNA for the CDR3: TGTGCCTGGAGTGCAGGGACAGTTGAAGCTTTCTTT. This chain joins TRBV30 and TRBJ1-1; 7 positions agree with TRBD1. CDR3 length: 12 residues. Per germline, CDR1 GTSNPN and CDR2 SVGIG (reference sequence). The V gene end was trimmed by 1 base and the J gene end by 7 bases; junction bases not matched to a gene: 3.

This clone was observed a few times. The chain is built from TRBV5-4 and TRBJ2-6; tentatively, D is TRBD1 (5 bases). CDR3 length: 16 residues. CDR1 and CDR2 from the germline V gene are SGHNT and YYREEE (reference sequence). V dropped 4 bases and J dropped 2 bases, with 13 bases sitting between them. As DNA, the CDR3 is TGTGCCAGCAGCGCCCGAATCAGGGCTGGGGCCAACGTCCTGACTTTC. The encoded protein is CASSARIRAGANVLTF. Full variable domain (rest looked up from reference TRBV5-4 and TRBJ2-6): ETGVTQSPTHLIKTRGQQVTLRCSSQSGHNTVSWYQQALGQGPQFIFQYYREEENGRGNFPPRFSGLQFPNYSSELNVNALELDDSALYLCASSARIRAGANVLTFGAGSRLTVL.

V and J are TRBV28 and TRBJ1-2; TRBD1 matches 9 bases. The CDR3 consists of 14 residues. V shed 4 bases, J shed 4 bases, and the junction held 4 bases outside the gene matches. Germline V gives CDR1 MDHEN, CDR2 SYDVKM. Here the CDR3 DNA reads TGTGCCAGCAGTTCGACAGGGGGATCCTATGGCTACACCTTC. Translating it yields CASSSTGGSYGYTF.

The rearrangement uses TRBV28 and TRBJ1-5; TRBD1 agrees at 10 bases. Germline trimming cut 5 bases from V and 3 bases from J; bases unmatched to any gene: 7. From germline, CDR1 is MDHEN and CDR2 SYDVKM. This CDR3 comprises 16 residues. DNA of the CDR3: TGTGCCAGCAGTAGATCCGGGACAGGGGTCAATCAGCCCCAGCATTTT. Amino acid sequence: CASSRSGTGVNQPQHF.

The CDR3 spells CASSLTEYYGYTF. The CDR3, as DNA: TGTGCCAGCAGCTTAACGGAATACTATGGCTACACCTTC. The chain combines TRBV13 with TRBJ1-2; D gene uncertain. V was clipped by 2 bases and J by 3 bases, with 7 bases between them. Germline V gene sequence: CDR1 PRHDT, CDR2 FYEKMQ (reference sequence). CDR3 length: 13 amino acids. Together with reference TRBV13 and TRBJ1-2, the CDR3 gives the full variable domain: AAGVIQSPRHLIKEKRETATLKCYPIPRHDTVYWYQQGPGQDPQFLISFYEKMQSDKGSIPDRFSAQQFSDYHSELNMSSLELGDSALYFCASSLTEYYGYTFGSGTRLTVV.